A selection of T cell receptor beta chains follows, all from one sample in a study of Ad26.COV2.S vaccination and SARS-CoV-2 variants. TCRdb's copy holds only in-frame clones and misses some; the assay was immunoSEQ multiplex PCR. The sample holds more than 250,000 clones, more than 75% seen once. The starting material was peripheral blood, obtained in a trial of Ad26.COV2.S vaccine versus placebo. The receptors derive from a person aged 18-60 years who received the Ad26.COV2.S COVID-19 vaccine or a placebo. Each CDR3 is given with its conserved first and last residue. The D gene is left open where the match is weak. The size of a clone is reported for some rows only, either as once, few or many, or as a class for expanded clones.

clone size	D gene	V gene	J gene	CDR3 protein	CDR3 DNA
.	TRBD1	TRBV10-2	TRBJ1-1	CASSRTTGGNTEAFF	TGCGCCAGCAGTCGTACGACAGGGGGGAACACTGAAGCTTTCTTT
.	.	TRBV7-2	TRBJ2-7	CASSLGVNYEQYF	TGTGCCAGCAGCTTAGGTGTAAACTACGAGCAGTACTTC
.	TRBD1	TRBV28	TRBJ1-2	CASSLWHRGGGGYTF	TGTGCCAGCAGTTTATGGCACAGGGGAGGTGGTGGCTACACCTTC
once	TRBD1	TRBV2	TRBJ1-5	CASSNDRGLRGSNQPQHF	TGTGCCAGCAGTAACGACAGGGGGCTCCGGGGCAGCAATCAGCCCCAGCATTTT
once	.	TRBV18	TRBJ2-1	CASSLKHEQFF	TGTGCCAGCTCACTTAAACATGAGCAGTTCTTC
.	.	TRBV3-1/TRBV3-2	TRBJ1-1	CASSQDATAGNTEAFF	TGTGCCAGCAGCCAAGACGCGACAGCCGGAAACACTGAAGCTTTCTTT
.	TRBD2	TRBV7-9	TRBJ2-1	CASSFSLAGPNEQFF	TGTGCCAGCAGCTTTTCCCTAGCGGGCCCCAATGAGCAGTTCTTC
.	TRBD1	TRBV6-5	TRBJ1-4	CASRKQGADEKLFF	TGTGCCAGCAGAAAGCAGGGGGCAGATGAAAAACTGTTTTTT
.	.	TRBV18	TRBJ2-2	CASSPRDTGELFF	TGTGCCAGCTCACCCAGGGACACCGGGGAGCTGTTTTTT
.	.	TRBV6-2/TRBV6-3	TRBJ2-3	CASSYHPGDTDTQYF	TGTGCCAGCAGTTATCATCCGGGTGACACAGATACGCAGTATTTT
.	.	TRBV3-1/TRBV3-2	TRBJ1-2	CASSQVGAQYYGYTF	TGTGCCAGCAGCCAAGTGGGGGCTCAATACTATGGCTACACCTTC
few	.	TRBV6-2/TRBV6-3	TRBJ1-2	CASSTSGIRYGYTF	TGTGCCAGCAGTACGTCCGGGATCCGCTATGGCTACACCTTC
once	TRBD2	TRBV6-4	TRBJ2-5	CASSEGLAGVETQYF	TGTGCCAGCAGTGAGGGACTAGCGGGCGTAGAGACCCAGTACTTC
.	.	TRBV29-1	TRBJ1-2	CSVRMSGGYTF	TGCAGCGTTCGCATGTCGGGTGGCTACACCTTC
.	TRBD2	TRBV6-5	TRBJ2-3	CASISPGGDTQYF	TGTGCCAGCATCTCACCGGGGGGAGATACGCAGTATTTT
.	.	TRBV19	TRBJ1-1	CASSTYFTGNTEAFF	TGTGCCAGTAGTACCTACTTTACAGGGAACACTGAAGCTTTCTTT
.	.	TRBV21-1	TRBJ1-2	CASSNDRGIEGYTF	TGTGCCAGCAGCAACGACAGGGGAATAGAGGGCTACACCTTC
.	.	TRBV11-2	TRBJ1-2	CASSLRPVHQGGGYTF	TGTGCCAGCAGCTTAAGACCAGTACACCAGGGCGGCGGCTACACCTTC
.	.	TRBV7-3	TRBJ2-1	CASRSTGVNYNEQFF	TGTGCCAGCAGGTCCACCGGAGTAAACTACAATGAGCAGTTCTTC
.	.	TRBV18	TRBJ2-3	CASSPGVDTQYF	TGTGCCAGCTCACCAGGCGTGGATACGCAGTATTTT
.	.	TRBV9	TRBJ2-5	CASSQRTPGSQETQYF	TGTGCCAGCAGCCAGAGGACACCCGGATCCCAAGAGACCCAGTACTTC
.	TRBD1	TRBV4-2	TRBJ2-1	CASSQGDSSYNEQFF	TGTGCCAGCAGCCAAGGGGACAGCTCCTACAATGAGCAGTTCTTC
few	TRBD2	TRBV7-7	TRBJ2-2	CASSLGRLAGRTGELFF	TGTGCCAGCAGCTTAGGTCGACTAGCGGGCCGCACCGGGGAGCTGTTTTTT
.	TRBD2	TRBV7-2	TRBJ2-7	CASSSGASGSPYEQYF	TGTGCCAGCAGCTCCGGCGCGAGCGGGAGTCCCTACGAGCAGTACTTC
.	.	TRBV27	TRBJ2-5	CASRPDRYYNQETQYF	TGTGCCAGCAGACCTGACAGGTACTACAATCAAGAGACCCAGTACTTC
.	TRBD1	TRBV27	TRBJ2-5	CASSFSGTGGYQQETQYF	TGTGCCAGCAGTTTCTCCGGGACAGGGGGTTACCAACAAGAGACCCAGTACTTC
.	.	TRBV7-9	TRBJ1-5	CASSLGGSLDQPQHF	TGTGCCAGCTCATTAGGGGGTAGTTTGGATCAGCCCCAGCATTTT
.	.	TRBV5-1	TRBJ2-5	CASSFLQGEGTQYF	TGCGCCAGCAGCTTCCTCCAGGGAGAAGGGACCCAGTACTTC
.	TRBD1	TRBV9	TRBJ2-1	CASSVVGTVYNEQFF	TGTGCCAGCAGCGTAGTAGGGACAGTCTACAATGAGCAGTTCTTC
.	.	TRBV5-4	TRBJ2-3	CASSLGNSRVITDTQYF	TGTGCCAGCAGCTTGGGGAATTCCAGGGTGATCACAGATACGCAGTATTTT
.	TRBD2	TRBV5-1	TRBJ2-7	CASSPGLAGLPDEQYF	TGCGCCAGCAGCCCCGGACTAGCGGGACTCCCTGACGAGCAGTACTTC
.	TRBD1	TRBV5-1	TRBJ2-7	CASSLGPDRRTIEQYF	TGCGCCAGCAGCTTGGGGCCGGACAGGAGAACGATCGAGCAGTACTTC
.	.	TRBV3-1/TRBV3-2	TRBJ1-1	CASTQTGANTEAFF	TGTGCCAGCACCCAGACAGGAGCCAACACTGAAGCTTTCTTT
.	TRBD1	TRBV6-5	TRBJ2-7	CASSYSDRGREQYF	TGTGCCAGCAGTTACTCGGACAGGGGGCGGGAGCAGTACTTC
.	.	TRBV5-1	TRBJ2-7	CASSQGTRTYEQYF	TGCGCCAGCAGTCAGGGGACGAGAACCTACGAGCAGTACTTC
.	.	TRBV18	TRBJ2-5	CASSTNGGTQYF	TGTGCCAGCTCTACGAATGGGGGGACCCAGTACTTC
.	TRBD1	TRBV5-1	TRBJ2-3	CASSFVMTGSTDTQYF	TGCGCCAGCAGCTTTGTAATGACAGGGAGCACAGATACGCAGTATTTT
.	TRBD1	TRBV6-5	TRBJ2-7	CASSYRGQGSYEQYF	TGTGCCAGCAGTTATAGAGGACAGGGTTCCTACGAGCAGTACTTC
.	.	TRBV10-3	TRBJ2-7	CATPRHPIQYEQYF	TGTGCCACCCCACGGCACCCGATTCAATACGAGCAGTACTTC
.	.	TRBV24-1	TRBJ2-6	CATSDSGSGANVLTF	TGTGCCACCAGTGATTCGGGCTCTGGGGCCAACGTCCTGACTTTC
.	.	TRBV18	TRBJ1-2	CASSPDRGGGIYGYTF	TGTGCCAGCTCACCTGACCGGGGTGGGGGCATTTACGGCTACACCTTC
.	.	TRBV5-1	TRBJ2-1	CASSQGYNEQFF	TGCGCCAGCAGTCAGGGTTACAATGAGCAGTTCTTC
.	.	TRBV10-1	TRBJ2-5	CASPQDLGLQETQYF	TGCGCCAGTCCACAAGACCTGGGGCTCCAAGAGACCCAGTACTTC
.	TRBD2	TRBV10-3	TRBJ2-1	CAIGGLAPYNEQFF	TGTGCCATCGGTGGACTAGCGCCTTACAATGAGCAGTTCTTC
.	.	TRBV5-4	TRBJ2-7	CASSVGLLTEYEQYF	TGTGCCAGCAGCGTGGGATTATTGACAGAGTACGAGCAGTACTTC
.	.	TRBV5-6	TRBJ2-5	CASSFTGDPRQETQYF	TGTGCCAGCAGCTTCACGGGGGACCCGCGCCAAGAGACCCAGTACTTC
few	.	TRBV18	TRBJ2-7	CASSLRGEGPYEQYF	TGTGCCAGCTCACTCAGGGGGGAGGGCCCCTACGAGCAGTACTTC
.	.	TRBV9	TRBJ1-2	CASSADTNYGYTF	TGTGCCAGCAGCGCCGACACCAACTATGGCTACACCTTC
.	.	TRBV14	TRBJ1-4	CASSQAGLGRGGEKLFF	TGTGCCAGCAGCCAAGCGGGTCTCGGAAGGGGTGGTGAAAAACTGTTTTTT